This is a list of T cell receptor beta chains from one sample in a study of identifying expanded T cells in peripheral blood. The repertoire was sequenced with immunoSEQ multiplex PCR; TCRdb's copy has only in-frame clones and lacks some. The sample contains 84,000 or so clones, approximately 91% of which appear only once. Sequencing was performed on blood. Receptors were obtained from a person aged 18 to 69 in good health. The conserved cysteine and the conserved F or W are not part of the CDR3 here. Each record gives: V gene, J gene, CDR3 protein.

TRBV5-1,TRBJ2-1,ASSPQGDEQF
TRBV12-5,TRBJ1-1,ASGPPLWTEAF
TRBV11-2,TRBJ2-3,ASSQSRDTQY
TRBV19,TRBJ2-3,ASSMGSFGGGDTQY
TRBV11-1,TRBJ2-5,ASSLERTGGETQY
TRBV11-2,TRBJ1-1,ASSLDGGVAF
TRBV6-1,TRBJ1-5,ASTLGGNQPQH
TRBV6-5,TRBJ1-2,ASSYEQPPNYGYT
TRBV6-6,TRBJ2-7,ASSYSRFYEQY
TRBV7-9,TRBJ2-7,ASSSPARYEQY
TRBV28,TRBJ2-2,ASRQGTNTGELF
TRBV7-2,TRBJ1-5,ASSLEGQAYQPQH
TRBV6-1,TRBJ2-7,ASSLDRAYEQY
TRBV5-1,TRBJ2-7,ASSLLDRDEQY
TRBV5-4,TRBJ2-2,ASSLGQYTGELF
TRBV7-8,TRBJ2-1,ASSLAGSGGRYNEQF
TRBV7-2,TRBJ1-4,ASSFDRALGEKLF
TRBV14,TRBJ2-2,ASSQTRGGNPGELF
TRBV28,TRBJ2-1,ASRKGRASSYNEQF
TRBV21-1,TRBJ1-4,ASSTRGFTNEKLF
TRBV20-1,TRBJ1-2,SARDDRVPT
TRBV4-3,TRBJ2-1,ASSQAGTSYNEQF
TRBV9,.,ASSKTPAEQY
TRBV4-2,TRBJ1-1,ASSQDSGYTEAF
TRBV4-2,TRBJ2-5,ASSQDHKGGKQETQY
TRBV28,TRBJ2-5,ASSLTITAGTDLGETQY
TRBV2,TRBJ1-4,ASSGGGFSTNEKLF
TRBV9,TRBJ2-5,ASSVSGGNEETQY
TRBV28,TRBJ1-1,ASSLHGTYPMNTEAF
TRBV6-5,TRBJ1-2,ASSREPFYSGGYT
TRBV28,TRBJ1-1,ASRRGVSDTEAF
TRBV7-8,TRBJ1-1,ASSFTGNTEAF
TRBV6-5,TRBJ2-5,ASSKQGKETQY
TRBV11-2,TRBJ1-2,ASSPPVWPFGDGYT
TRBV29-1,TRBJ2-2,SVRSDGELF
TRBV7-3,TRBJ2-2,ASRQGQGASGELF
TRBV6-5,TRBJ1-2,ASSFTGTGENGYT
TRBV30,TRBJ2-5,AWHRDFMETQY
TRBV11-2,TRBJ1-5,ASSLTGNQPQH
TRBV18,.,ASSPGDRSSYEQY
TRBV9,TRBJ1-3,ASSVGTGLRTIY
TRBV11-2,TRBJ2-7,ASLRDRVPYEQY
TRBV18,TRBJ1-2,ASSPGQANYGYT
TRBV5-7,TRBJ2-7,ASSLVEGTSGRAPYEQY
TRBV7-2,TRBJ1-1,ASSLARQGKAF
TRBV18,TRBJ1-1,ASSPPGKLNTEAF
TRBV7-2,TRBJ2-7,ASSSNYEQY
TRBV7-2,TRBJ2-7,TSSLLAGVVYGEQY
TRBV5-1,TRBJ2-1,ASRPTSEGEQF
TRBV2,TRBJ2-2,ASINRGIGTGELF